These 17 T cell receptor beta chains came from one sample sequenced in a study of blood T cells in healthy people across ages. A second 7 to 11 cycle PCR used barcoded and J-beta primers. One entry per CDR3 protein, called by TCRdb with MiXCR from the 5' RACE reads. The data hold 1.8 million or so distinct CDR3 sequences, with roughly two fifths observed a single time. Sample: blood. These receptors all stem from a human donor in good health.

This clonotype was picked up a small number of times. The chain couples TRBV4-3 to TRBJ2-1, with 16 bases that match TRBD2. The V gene's germline CDR1 is LGHNA and CDR2 YSLEER. J was trimmed by 7 bases and V by 4 bases; bases with no gene match: 10. The CDR3 extends over 18 amino acids. In DNA form, the CDR3 reads TGCGCCAGCAGCCGACGGGGGACTAGCGGGGGGGTCTGGAATGAGCAGTTCTTC. Translation gives CASSRRGTSGGVWNEQFF.

A few counts support this clonotype. This chain connects TRBV7-8 to TRBJ1-1, with 10 nucleotides matching TRBD1. Trimming took 4 bases from V and 2 from J; bases not matched to a gene: 10. The CDR3 loop spans 17 amino acids. Germline values: CDR1 SGHVS, CDR2 FQNEAQ. CDR3 sequence (DNA): TGTGCCAGCAGCTCTCTGACAGGGGGCGTGGTAAACACTGAAGCTTTCTTT. Amino acids: CASSSLTGGVVNTEAFF. Based on the CDR3 plus reference TRBV7-8 and TRBJ1-1, the full variable domain is GAGVSQSPRYKVAKRGQDVALRCDPISGHVSLFWYQQALGQGPEFLTYFQNEAQLDKSGLPSDRFFAERPEGSVSTLKIQRTQQEDSAVYLCASSSLTGGVVNTEAFFGQGTRLTVV.

The J gene is TRBJ1-1, the V gene TRBV7-2, with D perhaps matching TRBD1 (5 bases). V gave up 1 base and J gave up 3 bases, with 21 bases separating them. This CDR3 comprises 18 residues. Germline V gene lookup returns CDR1 SGHTA and CDR2 FQGNSA. The CDR3 sequence: CASSLGGAGYREDTEAFF. DNA for the CDR3: TGTGCCAGCAGCTTAGGAGGGGCGGGATACCGAGAGGACACTGAAGCTTTCTTT. The variable domain in full, completed from reference TRBV7-2 and TRBJ1-1, reads GAGVSQSPSNKVTEKGKDVELRCDPISGHTALYWYRQSLGQGLEFLIYFQGNSAPDKSGLPSDRFSAERTGGSVSTLTIQRTQQEDSAVYLCASSLGGAGYREDTEAFFGQGTRLTVV.

This clonotype was observed a few times. An end of the junction differs from the germline gene, which may be a read error. The chain links TRBV2 to TRBJ2-1, with a weak D call TRBD1 (5 bases). This CDR3 has 12 amino acids. Germline loops: CDR1 SNHLY, CDR2 FYNNEI. The CDR3 DNA reads TGTGCCGGCAGGGCTCTTGGGGATGAGCAGTTCTTC. Its protein product is CAGRALGDEQFF.

The chain carries TRBV6-2 or TRBV6-3 and TRBJ2-1, with D possibly matching TRBD2 (6 bases). Trimming removed 3 bases at V and 1 base at J, with 13 bases between. This CDR3 spans 16 amino acids. Germline CDR1 and CDR2: MNHEY and SVGEGT. The CDR3 protein is CASSYRIGGSYNEQFF. The CDR3 nucleotides read TGTGCCAGCAGTTATCGGATCGGGGGATCCTACAATGAGCAGTTCTTC.

The rearrangement links TRBV7-9 to TRBJ2-2, with 8 bases identical to TRBD1. The CDR3 loop spans 15 amino acids. Germline V gene sequence: CDR1 SEHNR, CDR2 FQNEAQ (reference sequence). V lost 3 bases to trimming and J lost 7 bases; unmatched junction nucleotides: 7. CDR3 nucleotides: TGTGCCAGCAGCTTCCCACAGGGGGTAGACGGGGAGCTGTTTTTT. The encoded protein is CASSFPQGVDGELFF.

This clonotype was detected a few times. V is TRBV3-1 and J is TRBJ1-2; D is ambiguous. The CDR3 runs 15 residues. Germline V gives CDR1 LGHDT, CDR2 YNNKEL (reference sequence). Trimming took off 5 bases at V and 5 bases at J, with 18 bases between the two ends. CDR3 loop: CASSFNRRQTYGYTF. CDR3 coding DNA: TGTGCCAGCAGCTTCAATCGGAGGCAGACATATGGCTACACCTTC. The full variable domain, its missing parts supplied by reference TRBV3-1 and TRBJ1-2, is DTAVSQTPKYLVTQMGNDKSIKCEQNLGHDTMYWYKQDSKKFLKIMFSYNNKELIINETVPNRFSPKSPDKAHLNLHINSLELGDSAVYFCASSFNRRQTYGYTFGSGTRLTVV.

The CDR3 protein is CSALGRVPDTQYF. CDR3 sequence (DNA): TGCAGTGCTCTGGGACGGGTCCCAGATACGCAGTATTTT. The rearrangement uses TRBV20-1 and TRBJ2-3; D possibly uses TRBD1 or TRBD2 (5 bases each). Deletions cut 5 bases from V and 4 bases from J, with 13 bases between. There are 13 residues in the CDR3. The germline V gene has CDR1 DFQATT and CDR2 SNEGSKA (reference sequence).

This clonotype was counted a single time. V gene TRBV20-1 combines with J gene TRBJ2-7; 7 nucleotides line up with TRBD2. The V segment lost 3 bases and the J segment 7 bases; nucleotides outside the gene matches: 12. Germline CDR1 reads DFQATT; CDR2 reads SNEGSKA (reference sequence). This CDR3 contains 14 residues. CDR3 sequence (DNA): TGCAGTGCTAGGGATGCGGGGGAATCGAGAGAGCAGTACTTC. Residues: CSARDAGESREQYF.

The rearrangement links TRBV11-2 to TRBJ2-5; D possibly corresponds to TRBD1 (6 bases). Germline values: CDR1 SGHAT, CDR2 FQNNGV. The CDR3 runs to 14 residues. V was cut by 5 bases and J by 5 bases, with 15 bases left in between. The CDR3 sequence: CASSKQGRTETQYF. In nucleotides, the CDR3 is TGTGCCAGCAGCAAACAGGGAAGGACGGAGACCCAGTACTTC.

The V gene is TRBV29-1, the J gene TRBJ1-2, with D uncertain. V was clipped by 6 bases and J by 4 bases, with 18 bases between them. The germline V gene has CDR1 SQVTM and CDR2 ANQGSEA. The CDR3 is 14 residues long. CDR3 in DNA: TGCAGCGTCGCCCCCCTCTTATCCATCTATGGCTACACCTTC. It specifies CSVAPLLSIYGYTF.

This clonotype occurred many times. The V gene is TRBV29-1, the J gene TRBJ2-1; D is undetermined. Germline CDR1 reads SQVTM; CDR2 reads ANQGSEA. With 6 bases removed from V and 5 bases from J, the gap between germline ends came to 17 bases. The CDR3 runs to 14 residues. Written as DNA, the CDR3 is TGCAGCGTCCCTCTCTCTGTAGGGAACAATGAGCAGTTCTTC. This encodes CSVPLSVGNNEQFF.

With respect to this clonotype: A read error may account for a junction end that differs from germline. The V gene is TRBV7-2, the J gene TRBJ1-2; 8 positions match TRBD1. This CDR3 is 15 amino acids long. The germline V gene has CDR1 SGHTA and CDR2 FQGNSA. The CDR3 loop is CAGSLAAGGAYGYTF. CDR3 nucleotide sequence: TGTGCCGGCAGCTTAGCGGCAGGGGGCGCTTATGGCTACACCTTC.

J is TRBJ2-6 and V is TRBV7-2; TRBD1 matches 7 bases. V lost 5 bases to trimming and J lost 6 bases; unmatched junction nucleotides: 7. Germline CDR1 reads SGHTA; CDR2 reads FQGNSA. The CDR3 length is 15 residues. The DNA for the CDR3 is TGTGCCAGCAGCACGGGACAGCCGACGGCCAACGTCCTGACTTTC. It codes for CASSTGQPTANVLTF. Full variable domain (rest looked up from reference TRBV7-2 and TRBJ2-6): GAGVSQSPSNKVTEKGKDVELRCDPISGHTALYWYRQSLGQGLEFLIYFQGNSAPDKSGLPSDRFSAERTGGSVSTLTIQRTQQEDSAVYLCASSTGQPTANVLTFGAGSRLTVL.

This clonotype was recorded at least ten times. A junction boundary mismatches the germline segment, possibly from a read error. The J gene is TRBJ1-2, the V gene TRBV12-3 or TRBV12-4; D unresolved. The CDR3 is 13 residues long. CDR3 region: CASRPGDDYGYTF. The CDR3 DNA reads TGCGCCAGCAGACCGGGAGATGACTATGGCTACACCTTC.

The sample holds a few counts of this clonotype. V and J are TRBV6-5 and TRBJ2-1, with 7 bases matching TRBD1. The CDR3 covers 16 residues. In germline, CDR1 is MNHEY, CDR2 SVGAGI. Unmatched junction bases numbered 10, after V lost 8 bases and J lost 0 bases. The CDR3 DNA follows: TGTGCCAGCCATCAGAGGGGGCAGAGCTCCTACAATGAGCAGTTCTTC. This translates into CASHQRGQSSYNEQFF.

This clonotype was recorded once. This chain joins TRBV4-2 and TRBJ1-2, with no clear D. The CDR3 extends over 14 amino acids. Germline V gene sequence: CDR1 LGHNA, CDR2 YNFKEQ. Trimming left V 2 bases short and J 8 bases short, with 15 bases between. CDR3 in DNA: TGTGCCAGCAGCCAAACGGACGTGACCTTGGGCTACACCTTC. It yields the protein CASSQTDVTLGYTF.